These T cell receptor beta chains were read from a single sample in a study of T cell changes during pregnancy in multiple sclerosis. TCRdb's copy holds only in-frame clones and misses some; the assay was immunoSEQ multiplex PCR. The sample holds about 72,000 clones, about 90% seen once. The material was peripheral blood, obtained in the second trimester of pregnancy. These receptors came from a female donor with multiple sclerosis, enrolled in a pregnancy study. Each CDR3 is given with its conserved first and last residue. The order of the fields is clone size, V gene, D gene, CDR3 length, J gene, CDR3 protein, CDR3 DNA. The D gene is left open where the match is weak. Clone size is given for some rows only: seen once, a few or many times, or a class if the clone is expanded.

abundance: -
v_gene: TRBV18
d_gene: -
len: 12
j_gene: TRBJ2-5
CDR3aa: CASSAFQETQYF
CDR3nt: TGTGCCAGCTCAGCGTTTCAAGAGACCCAGTACTTC

abundance: -
v_gene: TRBV2
d_gene: TRBD1
len: 15
j_gene: TRBJ1-5
CDR3aa: CASSEGTGAYQPQHF
CDR3nt: TGTGCCAGCAGTGAAGGGACAGGGGCATATCAGCCCCAGCATTTT

abundance: -
v_gene: TRBV2
d_gene: -
len: 15
j_gene: TRBJ1-2
CDR3aa: CASRKRWDINYGYTF
CDR3nt: TGTGCCAGCAGGAAAAGATGGGACATTAACTATGGCTACACCTTC

abundance: -
v_gene: TRBV7-6
d_gene: -
len: 13
j_gene: TRBJ2-2
CDR3aa: CASSFRQHGELFF
CDR3nt: TGTGCCAGCAGCTTTCGACAACACGGGGAGCTGTTTTTT

abundance: once
v_gene: TRBV19
d_gene: -
len: 14
j_gene: TRBJ1-6
CDR3aa: CASSIKGGGSPLHF
CDR3nt: TGTGCCAGTAGTATCAAAGGAGGAGGATCACCCCTCCACTTT

abundance: -
v_gene: TRBV6-5
d_gene: -
len: 11
j_gene: TRBJ2-7
CDR3aa: CASITGNEQYF
CDR3nt: TGTGCCAGCATAACAGGGAACGAGCAGTACTTC

abundance: -
v_gene: TRBV5-1
d_gene: TRBD2
len: 15
j_gene: TRBJ2-3
CDR3aa: CASGPAGGPTDTQYF
CDR3nt: TGCGCCAGCGGTCCAGCGGGGGGACCAACAGATACGCAGTATTTT

abundance: -
v_gene: TRBV9
d_gene: -
len: 15
j_gene: TRBJ1-6
CDR3aa: CASSLTGIINSPLHF
CDR3nt: TGTGCCAGCAGCCTCACAGGGATAATTAATTCACCCCTCCACTTT

abundance: -
v_gene: TRBV6-5
d_gene: -
len: 14
j_gene: TRBJ1-1
CDR3aa: CASSYTERETEAFF
CDR3nt: TGTGCCAGCAGTTACACCGAAAGGGAGACTGAAGCTTTCTTT

abundance: -
v_gene: TRBV2
d_gene: TRBD1
len: 19
j_gene: TRBJ1-1
CDR3aa: CASTPRGRRTNLPNTEAFF
CDR3nt: TGTGCCAGCACTCCCAGGGGGCGCCGTACTAATTTACCGAACACTGAAGCTTTCTTT

abundance: -
v_gene: TRBV11-2
d_gene: TRBD2
len: 17
j_gene: TRBJ2-1
CDR3aa: CASSFRTSGGLYNEQFF
CDR3nt: TGTGCCAGCAGCTTCAGAACTAGCGGGGGGCTTTACAATGAGCAGTTCTTC

abundance: once
v_gene: TRBV7-3
d_gene: TRBD2
len: 15
j_gene: TRBJ2-1
CDR3aa: CASSPLAGGYNEQFF
CDR3nt: TGTGCCAGCAGCCCACTAGCGGGGGGGTACAATGAGCAGTTCTTC

abundance: once
v_gene: TRBV6-4
d_gene: TRBD2
len: 13
j_gene: TRBJ2-2
CDR3aa: CASGTSGTGELFF
CDR3nt: TGTGCCAGCGGGACTAGCGGAACCGGGGAGCTGTTTTTT

abundance: -
v_gene: TRBV27
d_gene: TRBD1
len: 15
j_gene: TRBJ2-1
CDR3aa: CASSDRDRAGDEQFF
CDR3nt: TGTGCCAGCAGTGACCGGGACAGGGCGGGCGATGAGCAGTTCTTC